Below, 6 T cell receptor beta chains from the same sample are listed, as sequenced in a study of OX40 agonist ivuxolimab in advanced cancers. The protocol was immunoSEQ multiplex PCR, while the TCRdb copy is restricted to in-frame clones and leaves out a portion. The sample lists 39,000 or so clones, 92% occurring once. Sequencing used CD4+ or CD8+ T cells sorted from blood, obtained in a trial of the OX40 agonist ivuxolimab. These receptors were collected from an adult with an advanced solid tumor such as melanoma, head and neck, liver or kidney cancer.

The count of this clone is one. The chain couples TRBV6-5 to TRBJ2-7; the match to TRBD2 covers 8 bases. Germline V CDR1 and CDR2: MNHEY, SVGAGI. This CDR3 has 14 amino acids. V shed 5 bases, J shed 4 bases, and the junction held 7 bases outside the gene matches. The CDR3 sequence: CASSLSGSGYEQYF. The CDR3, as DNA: TGTGCCAGCAGTCTCAGCGGGAGTGGTTACGAGCAGTACTTC.

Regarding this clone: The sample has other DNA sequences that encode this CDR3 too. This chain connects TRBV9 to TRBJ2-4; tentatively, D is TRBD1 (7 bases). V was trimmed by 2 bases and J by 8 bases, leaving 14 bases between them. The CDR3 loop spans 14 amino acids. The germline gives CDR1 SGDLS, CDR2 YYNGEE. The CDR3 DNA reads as TGTGCCAGCAGCGTTTTAGGCAGGGGGGACATTCAGTACTTC. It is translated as CASSVLGRGDIQYF.

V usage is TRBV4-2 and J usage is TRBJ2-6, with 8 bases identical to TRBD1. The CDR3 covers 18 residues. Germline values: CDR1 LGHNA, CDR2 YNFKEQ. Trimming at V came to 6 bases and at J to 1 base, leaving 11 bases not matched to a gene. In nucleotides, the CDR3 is TGTGCCAGCAGAGGGACAGGCTCCAATCCATCTGGGGCCAACGTCCTGACTTTC. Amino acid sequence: CASRGTGSNPSGANVLTF.

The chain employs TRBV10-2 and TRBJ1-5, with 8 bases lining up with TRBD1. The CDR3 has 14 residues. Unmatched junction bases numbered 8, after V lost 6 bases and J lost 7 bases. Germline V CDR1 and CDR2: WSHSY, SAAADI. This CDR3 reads CASRDRVASQPQHF. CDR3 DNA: TGCGCCAGCAGGGACAGGGTCGCGAGCCAGCCCCAGCATTTT.

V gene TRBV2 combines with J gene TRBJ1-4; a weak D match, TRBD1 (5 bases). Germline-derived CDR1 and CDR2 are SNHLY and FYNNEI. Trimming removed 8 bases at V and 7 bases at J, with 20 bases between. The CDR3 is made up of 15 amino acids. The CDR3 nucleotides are TGTGCCAGCGGGCTCCTCAGGGATGGTTTTGAAAAACTGTTTTTT. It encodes CASGLLRDGFEKLFF.

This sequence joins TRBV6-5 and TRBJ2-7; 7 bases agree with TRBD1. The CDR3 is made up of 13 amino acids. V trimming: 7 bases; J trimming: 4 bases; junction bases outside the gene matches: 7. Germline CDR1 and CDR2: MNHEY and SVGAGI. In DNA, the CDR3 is TGTGCCAGCACTGACAGGGTAGCTTACGAGCAGTACTTC. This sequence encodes CASTDRVAYEQYF.